Presented here are 23 T cell receptor beta chains from one specimen sequenced in a study of blood T cell repertoires in COVID-19 (dated by TCRdb to 2018 to 2020). The library came from the immunoSEQ multiplex PCR assay. TCRdb retrieved this table from immuneACCESS and kept in-frame rearrangements only. Not all clones are present; in checked studies, unresolved V genes account for under half, and no reason is known for the remainder. This sample is represented by 400,000 to 450,000 clones; roughly 88% of them were singletons. The ten biggest clones cover roughly an eighth of the sample. Sequencing was performed on peripheral blood. All receptors come from a woman aged 50 to 65 with COVID-19, enrolled during active disease.

The V call is TRBV10-2, the J call TRBJ2-3, with 9 bases matching TRBD2. Losses at the gene ends were 6 bases for V and 2 bases for J; bases not matched to a gene: 3. Germline-derived CDR1 and CDR2 are WSHSY and SAAADI. The length of the CDR3 is 14 residues. DNA for the CDR3: TGCGCCAGCAGGCTAGCGGGGACCACAGATACGCAGTATTTT. Its translation is CASRLAGTTDTQYF.

The CDR3 region has the DNA TGTGCCAGGAGACGGGGTGCAACTAATGAAAAACTGTTTTTT. Its protein product is CARRRGATNEKLFF. The chain uses TRBV27 and TRBJ1-4; no reliable D call. Germline V gene lookup returns CDR1 MNHEY and CDR2 SMNVEV (reference sequence). The CDR3 has 14 residues. V was pared by 9 bases and J by 0 bases, with 11 bases between.

The V call is TRBV4-2, the J call TRBJ2-2; D not certain. V lost 4 bases and J 3 bases, leaving 12 bases between the germline ends. Germline values: CDR1 LGHNA, CDR2 YNFKEQ. This CDR3 comprises 15 residues. CDR3 loop: CASSPRGDYTGELFF. In DNA, the CDR3 is TGTGCCAGCAGCCCGAGAGGAGATTACACCGGGGAGCTGTTTTTT.

This clone was seen a single time. The rearrangement links TRBV23-1 to TRBJ1-1, with D possibly TRBD1 on 6 matching bases. TRBV23-1 is labeled an ORF, and its function is uncertain. Trimming took off 4 bases at V and 5 bases at J, with 29 bases between the two ends. CDR3 length: 19 amino acids. The chain's CDR3 is CASSRQDVNVRFEVTEAFF. DNA of the CDR3: TGCGCCAGCAGTCGACAGGACGTGAACGTTAGGTTCGAGGTGACTGAAGCTTTCTTT.

The rearrangement uses TRBV7-2 and TRBJ2-3, with 12 bases fitting TRBD2. The CDR3 sequence is 15 residues long. V lost 4 bases to trimming and J lost 3 bases; unmatched junction nucleotides: 2. CDR1 is SGHTA and CDR2 is FQGNSA in the germline V gene. CDR3 sequence reads: CASSSTSGGTDTQYF. The CDR3 DNA reads TGTGCCAGCAGCTCGACTAGCGGGGGAACAGATACGCAGTATTTT.

The chain uses TRBV11-3 and TRBJ1-1, with TRBD1 matching over 7 bases. The V gene end was trimmed by 0 bases and the J gene end by 4 bases; junction bases not matched to a gene: 5. CDR1 and CDR2 (germline): SGHNT, YENEEA. CDR3 size: 15 residues. The CDR3 here is CASSLDTGVTTEAFF. The CDR3 nucleotides are TGTGCCAGCAGCTTAGATACAGGGGTTACCACTGAAGCTTTCTTT.

This clone was seen just once. This chain connects TRBV14 to TRBJ2-5, with 9 bases matching TRBD1. Germline V gene sequence: CDR1 SGHDN, CDR2 FVKESK. This CDR3 has 13 amino acids. V lost 5 bases, J lost 3 bases, and 1 base stayed unmatched. The chain's CDR3 is CASSWTGEETQYF. The CDR3 DNA reads TGTGCCAGCAGCTGGACAGGGGAAGAGACCCAGTACTTC.

The chain is built from TRBV24-1 and TRBJ1-2; a weak D match, TRBD1 (5 bases). In germline, CDR1 is KGHDR, CDR2 SFDVKD. The CDR3 sequence is 14 residues long. Trimming cost V 3 bases and J 4 bases, with 11 bases left between them. The CDR3: CATSDTGYSYGYTF. The CDR3 region has the DNA TGTGCCACCAGTGATACAGGTTACTCCTATGGCTACACCTTC.

The J gene is TRBJ2-5, the V gene TRBV27, with 8 bases fitting TRBD2. V shed 1 base and J 4 bases; nucleotides not matched to a gene: 8. This CDR3 has 16 amino acids. The germline V gene encodes CDR1 MNHEY and CDR2 SMNVEV (reference sequence). The CDR3 region is CASSLYGGGIRETQYF. CDR3 DNA sequence: TGTGCCAGCAGTTTATATGGCGGGGGGATTAGAGAGACCCAGTACTTC.

In regard to this clone: Other DNA sequences in the sample encode the same CDR3. The chain uses TRBV7-9 and TRBJ2-5, with TRBD2 matching over 7 bases. The CDR3 extends over 15 amino acids. The junction had 9 bases not matched to a gene; V was cut back by 4 bases and J by 4 bases. Looked up from germline, CDR1 is SEHNR and CDR2 is FQNEAQ (reference sequence). CDR3 nucleotide sequence: TGTGCCAGCAGCTCACGGGGCGGGGAGGGAGAGACCCAGTACTTC. This translates into CASSSRGGEGETQYF.

The CDR3 DNA sequence: TGTGCCAGCAGCGAGTATACAGGACCCTCCTACAATGAGCAGTTCTTC. As protein: CASSEYTGPSYNEQFF. The V gene is TRBV7-9, the J gene TRBJ2-1, with D maybe TRBD1 (5 bases). The length of the CDR3 is 16 residues. The V end lost 5 bases, the J end lost 0 bases, and 14 bases lay between the germline ends. Germline-derived CDR1 and CDR2 are SEHNR and FQNEAQ (reference sequence).

This clone was observed a handful of times. The V and J genes are TRBV30 and TRBJ1-2; 8 nucleotides agree with TRBD1. Germline V gives CDR1 GTSNPN, CDR2 SVGIG (reference sequence). The CDR3 runs 11 residues. V was clipped by 5 bases and J by 9 bases; unmatched bases: 5. DNA for the CDR3: TGTGCCTGGGCAGGGGGCGCGAGCTACACCTTC. Its translation is CAWAGGASYTF.

The chain links TRBV6-2 or TRBV6-3 to TRBJ2-6; no clear D. Germline CDR1 reads MNHEY; CDR2 reads SVGEGT. V was shortened by 5 bases and J by 2 bases, with 13 bases between the two germline ends. The CDR3 contains 16 residues. The CDR3 is CASSAARAAGANVLTF. CDR3 nucleotide sequence: TGTGCCAGCAGTGCGGCGCGCGCGGCTGGGGCCAACGTCCTGACTTTC.

The chain combines TRBV13 with TRBJ2-7; TRBD2 matches 8 bases. V lost 3 bases to trimming and J lost 0 bases; unmatched junction nucleotides: 10. Germline CDR1 reads PRHDT; CDR2 reads FYEKMQ (reference sequence). This CDR3 has 17 residues. DNA of the CDR3: TGTGCCAGCAGCTTTTACGGCGGGGGGCAGAGCTCCTACGAGCAGTACTTC. Translation: CASSFYGGGQSSYEQYF.

This chain links TRBV29-1 with TRBJ1-1, with TRBD1 matching over 7 bases. The trim removed 6 bases at V and 4 bases at J, leaving 14 bases unmatched. CDR3 size: 15 residues. Germline V gives CDR1 SQVTM, CDR2 ANQGSEA. For the CDR3, the DNA is TGCAGCGTCTTCGACAGGGCGAAGTGGGGCACTGAAGCTTTCTTT. This encodes CSVFDRAKWGTEAFF.

V and J are TRBV9 and TRBJ2-7; D may be TRBD2 (6 bases). The V end was cut by 6 bases, the J end by 6 bases, with 22 bases between. CDR1 SGDLS and CDR2 YYNGEE come from the germline V gene. The CDR3 runs 15 residues. This chain's CDR3 is CASTKGILAEGEQYF. CDR3 DNA: TGTGCCAGCACCAAAGGGATATTAGCGGAAGGCGAGCAGTACTTC.

This clone was seen just once. The V and J genes are TRBV10-2 and TRBJ1-1; TRBD1 matches at 7 bases. CDR1 and CDR2 (germline): WSHSY, SAAADI. V shed 1 base and J 7 bases; nucleotides not matched to a gene: 12. The CDR3 loop spans 16 amino acids. CDR3 in amino acids: CASSEWDRGGFNEAFF. DNA for the CDR3: TGCGCCAGCAGTGAGTGGGACAGAGGAGGTTTTAATGAAGCTTTCTTT.

This clone was seen a single time. This chain connects TRBV10-3 to TRBJ2-4; 8 nucleotides line up with TRBD2. V gave up 4 bases and J gave up 1 base; unmatched junction bases: 9. Germline V CDR1 and CDR2: ENHRY, SYGVKD. The CDR3 totals 17 residues. Here the CDR3 reads CAISAGDGRVAKNIQYF. The CDR3 bases are TGTGCCATCAGTGCAGGAGACGGGAGGGTCGCCAAAAACATTCAGTACTTC.

The chain combines TRBV18 with TRBJ2-1, with D possibly matching TRBD1 (6 bases). The germline V and J ends were trimmed by 7 bases and 9 bases, with 13 bases remaining between them. Germline assignment: CDR1 KGHSH and CDR2 LQKENI. The CDR3 spans 12 residues. CDR3 loop: CASLETGTEQFF. The CDR3 DNA sequence: TGTGCCAGCTTAGAAACAGGGACTGAGCAGTTCTTC.

The table lists this clone with a count of one. The chain employs TRBV5-8 and TRBJ2-7; the D gene is possibly TRBD1 (5 bases). CDR1 and CDR2 from the germline V gene are SGHTS and YDEGEE. The length of the CDR3 is 11 residues. V was clipped by 4 bases and J by 6 bases, with 8 bases between them. The CDR3 loop reads CASSRQGEQYF. The CDR3 DNA is TGTGCCAGCAGCAGGCAGGGCGAGCAGTACTTC. Together with reference TRBV5-8 and TRBJ2-7, the CDR3 gives the full variable domain: EAGVTQSPTHLIKTRGQQATLRCSPISGHTSVYWYQQALGLGLQFLLWYDEGEERNRGNFPPRFSGRQFPNYSSELNVNALELEDSALYLCASSRQGEQYFGPGTRLTVT.

This clone was seen a handful of times. The V and J genes are TRBV19 and TRBJ1-6, with TRBD1 as a possible D gene (5 bases). The V end was cut by 3 bases, the J end by 7 bases, with 13 bases between. This CDR3 has 15 amino acids. CDR1 and CDR2 from the germline V gene are LNHDA and SQIVND (reference sequence). This CDR3 reads CASSIERGGNSPLHF. CDR3 nucleotide sequence: TGTGCCAGTAGTATCGAAAGGGGTGGGAATTCACCCCTCCACTTT.

V and J are TRBV6-4 and TRBJ2-5; the match to TRBD1 covers 11 bases. CDR3 length equals 14 residues. CDR1 and CDR2 (germline): MRHNA, SNTAGT. V trimming: 5 bases; J trimming: 5 bases; junction bases outside the gene matches: 4. The CDR3 sequence is CASSPGQGAETQYF. CDR3 sequence (DNA): TGTGCCAGCAGTCCCGGACAGGGGGCGGAGACCCAGTACTTC.

The chain employs TRBV2 and TRBJ2-1; 8 nucleotides line up with TRBD2. The CDR3 contains 19 residues. J lost 3 bases, V lost 2 bases, and 15 bases had no gene match. Germline V CDR1 and CDR2: SNHLY, FYNNEI. The CDR3 bases are TGTGCCAGCAGTGAAAGGCATCGCGGGAGCGGGGGAAACTACAATGAGCAGTTCTTC. Its translation: CASSERHRGSGGNYNEQFF.